These 5 T cell receptor beta chains were sequenced from one sample in a study of radiation and T cells in renal cell carcinoma (dated by TCRdb to about 2020). The time point label corresponds to: baseline pretreatment blood. The treatment or condition label for this specimen denotes: 15 Gy SBRT to primary tumor, nephrectomy 4 weeks later. The library was built by means of the immunoSEQ multiplex PCR assay. TCRdb limited this immuneACCESS table to in-frame rearrangements with V and J called. A share of clones is missing; checked studies link under half to unresolved V genes, and the rest is unexplained. Across this sample there are approximately 140,000 clones, with over 65% seen only once. In total, the top ten clones hold less than 25% of the sample. The sample consisted of blood, taken from a patient whose treatment included radiotherapy and nephrectomy. Receptors were obtained from a woman aged 45-59 years with renal cell carcinoma.

The rearrangement uses TRBV6-6 and TRBJ2-5; D assignment may be TRBD1 or TRBD2 (5 bases each). There are 16 residues in the CDR3. Germline CDR1 and CDR2: MNHNY and SVGAGI (reference sequence). V was shortened by 3 bases and J by 1 base, with 15 bases between the two germline ends. CDR3: CASSYFGTPSQETQYF. CDR3 DNA: TGTGCCAGCAGTTATTTCGGGACGCCGAGCCAAGAGACCCAGTACTTC.

This chain joins TRBV15 and TRBJ1-4; 7 positions agree with TRBD1. V gave up 3 bases and J gave up 7 bases; unmatched junction bases: 5. Germline V CDR1 and CDR2: LNHNV, YYDKDF (reference sequence). This CDR3 has 14 residues. CDR3 DNA sequence: TGTGCCACCAGCAGGGCAGGGGGGGGTGAAAAACTGTTTTTT. Amino acids: CATSRAGGGEKLFF.

This chain links TRBV10-3 with TRBJ1-1, with no clear D. The germline V gene has CDR1 ENHRY and CDR2 SYGVKD. V was clipped by 0 bases and J by 6 bases, with 11 bases between them. The length of the CDR3 is 14 residues. CDR3 protein: CAISESGSPAEAFF. CDR3 nucleotide sequence: TGTGCCATCAGTGAGTCGGGGAGCCCGGCTGAAGCTTTCTTT.

The chain uses TRBV7-2 and TRBJ2-1, with 7 bases fitting TRBD2. Germline-derived CDR1 and CDR2 are SGHTA and FQGNSA. The CDR3 is 18 residues long. V lost 2 bases and J lost 3; bases outside the gene matches: 13. The CDR3 protein is CASSLIPVAGADYNEQFF. CDR3 sequence (DNA): TGTGCCAGCAGCTTAATCCCCGTGGCGGGAGCGGACTACAATGAGCAGTTCTTC.

The chain carries TRBV6-6 and TRBJ1-2, with a weak D call TRBD1 (6 bases). Germline CDR1 is MNHNY and CDR2 is SVGAGI (reference sequence). V was cut by 6 bases and J by 4 bases, with 12 bases left in between. This CDR3 has 13 amino acids. The CDR3 loop is CASRPGTFYGYTF. For the CDR3, the DNA is TGTGCCAGCAGACCCGGGACATTCTATGGCTACACCTTC.